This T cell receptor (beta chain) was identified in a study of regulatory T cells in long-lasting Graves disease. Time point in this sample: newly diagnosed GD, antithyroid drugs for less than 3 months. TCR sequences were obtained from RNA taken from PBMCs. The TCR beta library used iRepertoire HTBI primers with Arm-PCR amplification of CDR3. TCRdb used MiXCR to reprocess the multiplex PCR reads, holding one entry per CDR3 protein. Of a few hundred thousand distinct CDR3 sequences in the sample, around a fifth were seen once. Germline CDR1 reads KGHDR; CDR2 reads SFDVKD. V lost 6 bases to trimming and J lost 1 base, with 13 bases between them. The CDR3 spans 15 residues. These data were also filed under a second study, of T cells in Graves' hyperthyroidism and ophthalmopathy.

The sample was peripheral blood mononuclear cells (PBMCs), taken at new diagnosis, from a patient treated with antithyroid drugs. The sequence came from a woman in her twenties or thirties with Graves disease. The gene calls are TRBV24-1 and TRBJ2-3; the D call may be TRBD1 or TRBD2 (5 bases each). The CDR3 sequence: CATSPQPGRTDTQYF. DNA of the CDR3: TGTGCCACCAGTCCCCAGCCGGGGCGCACAGATACGCAGTATTTT.